This entry lists 2 T cell receptor beta chains sequenced from one sample in a study of T cell changes during pregnancy in multiple sclerosis (dated by TCRdb to the late 2010s). Libraries were constructed by the immunoSEQ multiplex PCR assay. TCRdb stores this immuneACCESS table with in-frame sequences only. Part of the clones is absent; in the studies checked, under half of the shortfall reflects unresolved V genes, and no reason is known for the rest. The sample table shows approximately 90,000 clones, and about nine tenths are seen once. Of the sample, 2.5% to 3% is held by the ten largest clones. Sequenced material: peripheral blood, taken in the first trimester of pregnancy. The receptors were sampled from a female donor with multiple sclerosis, enrolled in a pregnancy study.

This clone was seen a few times. The chain has TRBV2 and TRBJ1-1; TRBD1 matches 9 bases. The CDR3 has 15 residues. V lost 1 base, J lost 4 bases, and 4 bases stayed unmatched. Looked up from germline, CDR1 is SNHLY and CDR2 is FYNNEI. The CDR3 is CASSEDRGRGTEAFF. The CDR3 bases are TGTGCCAGCAGTGAAGACAGGGGGCGGGGCACTGAAGCTTTCTTT.

The chain combines TRBV6-5 with TRBJ2-5, with TRBD1 as a possible D gene (6 bases). V was trimmed by 7 bases and J by 2 bases, leaving 17 bases between them. Germline CDR1 MNHEY, CDR2 SVGAGI. CDR3 length equals 15 residues. The CDR3 loop is CASKKQGSGQETQYF. The CDR3 nucleotides read TGTGCCAGCAAGAAACAGGGCTCGGGACAAGAGACCCAGTACTTC.